One and the same sample provided the 22 T cell receptor beta chains below, sequenced in a study of CD8 T cells in ankylosing spondylitis. TCRdb recomputed calls from the 5' RACE reads with MiXCR, one row per CDR3 protein. The data hold 35,000 to 40,000 distinct CDR3 sequences, with approximately 16% observed a single time. The specimen sequenced was blood. The source is a male donor with ankylosing spondylitis or in good health (not recorded which).

This chain connects TRBV20-1 to TRBJ1-1; D remains ambiguous. Between the trimmed V and J ends, which lost 1 base and 3 bases, there was a span of 9 bases. The CDR3 is 13 residues long. Germline CDR1 is DFQATT and CDR2 is SNEGSKA (reference sequence). CDR3 loop: CSARATYDTEAFF. The CDR3 coding sequence is TGCAGTGCTAGAGCGACGTACGACACTGAAGCTTTCTTT.

This clonotype was found a few times. The chain joins TRBV28 to TRBJ1-1, with 7 bases lining up with TRBD1. The CDR3 contains 15 residues. Germline CDR1 reads MDHEN; CDR2 reads SYDVKM. J lost 3 bases, V lost 6 bases, and 10 bases had no gene match. The CDR3 DNA is TGTGCCAGCAGAAAACAGGGGCCGAAGCACACTGAAGCTTTCTTT. Encoded protein: CASRKQGPKHTEAFF.

This clonotype has only a few counts. The rearrangement joins TRBV5-4 to TRBJ2-2; D unresolved. The V end was cut by 6 bases, the J end by 2 bases, with 11 bases between. The V gene's germline CDR1 is SGHNT and CDR2 YYREEE (reference sequence). The CDR3 is 14 amino acids. The CDR3 is CASNVYLNTGELFF. CDR3 sequence (DNA): TGTGCCAGCAACGTCTACCTCAACACCGGGGAGCTGTTTTTT.

The chain couples TRBV29-1 to TRBJ2-2; unclear D gene. Trimming stripped 0 bases from V and 3 bases from J, with 11 bases between. In germline, CDR1 is SQVTM, CDR2 ANQGSEA. The CDR3 is 15 residues long. CDR3 DNA sequence: TGCAGCGTTGAAGAAGCGCAGAGATACACCGGGGAGCTGTTTTTT. It yields the protein CSVEEAQRYTGELFF.

This chain uses TRBV29-1 with TRBJ2-2; D gene ambiguous. V dropped 7 bases and J dropped 6 bases, with 9 bases sitting between them. The CDR3 spans 11 residues. Germline-derived CDR1 and CDR2 are SQVTM and ANQGSEA. In DNA form, the CDR3 reads TGCAGCGCCATCTATGCCGGGGAGCTGTTTTTT. It yields the protein CSAIYAGELFF.

This clonotype was counted only a few times. The rearrangement links TRBV6-1 to TRBJ1-1, with D uncertain. This CDR3 region has 13 residues. Germline V gene data show CDR1 as MNHNS and CDR2 as SASEGT. Trimming stripped 4 bases from V and 1 base from J, with 7 bases between. Written as DNA, the CDR3 is TGTGCCAGCAGTGCCACGTGGAACACTGAAGCTTTCTTT. It specifies CASSATWNTEAFF.

A few counts support this clonotype. As DNA, the CDR3 is TGTGCCAGCAGCCACCCACCAGGCCCCCGAGGAAATGAGCAGTTCTTC. Translation gives CASSHPPGPRGNEQFF. The chain is built from TRBV27 and TRBJ2-1; no reliable D call. The germline CDR1 and CDR2 sequences are MNHEY and SMNVEV (reference sequence). The CDR3 sequence is 16 residues long. Trimming shortened V by 6 bases and J by 7 bases, and 22 bases separated the two germline ends.

The chain links TRBV7-8 to TRBJ2-2; D remains ambiguous. This CDR3 contains 14 residues. Per germline, CDR1 SGHVS and CDR2 FQNEAQ. V gave up 5 bases and J gave up 4 bases, with 11 bases separating them. The CDR3 DNA sequence: TGTGCCAGCAGCCTTGGGGTATCCACCGGGGAGCTGTTTTTT. It is translated as CASSLGVSTGELFF.

The rearrangement links TRBV20-1 to TRBJ1-5, with TRBD1 as a possible D gene (6 bases). CDR1 and CDR2 (germline): DFQATT, SNEGSKA (reference sequence). The CDR3 is made up of 14 amino acids. The germline V and J ends were trimmed by 3 bases and 5 bases, with 14 bases remaining between them. CDR3 DNA sequence: TGCAGTGCTAGTCCCGGGGGCGCGTATCAGCCCCAGCATTTT. It yields the protein CSASPGGAYQPQHF.

In its sample, this clonotype is large. The rearrangement links TRBV4-3 to TRBJ1-2, with a weak D call TRBD1 (5 bases). The CDR3 spans 15 residues. Germline V gene sequence: CDR1 LGHNA, CDR2 YSLEER. V dropped 0 bases and J dropped 2 bases, with 10 bases sitting between them. CDR3 in DNA: TGCGCCAGCAGCCAAGAATCGGGGGTGAACTATGGCTACACCTTC. Its translation: CASSQESGVNYGYTF.

This clonotype was observed a few times. J is TRBJ2-6 and V is TRBV12-3 or TRBV12-4; tentatively, D is TRBD1 (5 bases). V was pared by 3 bases and J by 2 bases, with 8 bases between. The CDR3 consists of 15 residues. CDR3 in amino acids: CASSFEGAGANVLTF. CDR3 nucleotides: TGTGCCAGCAGTTTTGAAGGGGCTGGGGCCAACGTCCTGACTTTC.

The chain carries TRBV11-2 and TRBJ2-1; the match to TRBD1 covers 7 bases. Trimming at V came to 5 bases and at J to 5 bases, leaving 9 bases not matched to a gene. The germline V gene encodes CDR1 SGHAT and CDR2 FQNNGV. This CDR3 is 15 amino acids long. The CDR3 protein is CASSGRQGGNNEQFF. DNA of the CDR3: TGTGCCAGCAGCGGCCGACAGGGCGGCAACAATGAGCAGTTCTTC.

V and J are TRBV5-1 and TRBJ2-5; 10 bases match TRBD2. With 2 bases clipped from V and 3 bases from J, the junction kept 4 bases outside the gene matches. The CDR3 loop spans 15 amino acids. CDR1 SGHRS and CDR2 YFSETQ come from the germline V gene. The CDR3 DNA reads as TGCGCCAGCAGCTTTTCCGGACTAGCGGAAGAGACCCAGTACTTC. Translating it yields CASSFSGLAEETQYF.

The rearrangement joins TRBV6-2 or TRBV6-3 to TRBJ2-2; no definite D call. CDR3 length: 12 amino acids. V lost 2 bases and J lost 7, with 5 bases in between. The V gene's germline CDR1 is MNHEY and CDR2 SVGEGT. CDR3 region: CASSYSVGELFF. The CDR3 DNA reads TGTGCCAGCAGTTACAGCGTCGGGGAGCTGTTTTTT.

The CDR3: CASSRDSLEQFF. As DNA, the CDR3 is TGTGCCAGCAGTAGGGACAGTCTTGAGCAGTTCTTC. The V and J genes are TRBV6-2 or TRBV6-3 and TRBJ2-1, with 7 bases matching TRBD1. V dropped 5 bases and J dropped 9; count of bases not matched to a gene: 4. This CDR3 comprises 12 residues. The germline V gene encodes CDR1 MNHEY and CDR2 SVGEGT.

This chain links TRBV25-1 with TRBJ2-1, with TRBD1 as a possible D gene (6 bases). The V gene lost 3 bases and the J gene lost 6 bases, with 12 bases spanning the gap. The CDR3 consists of 14 residues. Looked up from germline, CDR1 is MGHDK and CDR2 is SYGVNS. CDR3 nucleotide sequence: TGTGCCAGCAGTGATTGGACAGATGGCAATGAGCAGTTCTTC. It specifies CASSDWTDGNEQFF.

V is TRBV12-3 or TRBV12-4 and J is TRBJ2-3, with D unresolved. Trimming left V 2 bases short and J 3 bases short, with 12 bases between. The CDR3 spans 15 residues. The CDR3 nucleotides are TGTGCCAGCAGTTTAAAAGGGTCCCGAACAGATACGCAGTATTTT. This sequence encodes CASSLKGSRTDTQYF.

The J gene is TRBJ2-5, the V gene TRBV5-1, with a tentative D call TRBD1 (6 bases). Trimming stripped 4 bases from V and 3 bases from J, with 16 bases between. Per the germline V gene, CDR1 is SGHRS and CDR2 is YFSETQ. This CDR3 spans 15 amino acids. For the CDR3, the DNA is TGCGCCAGCAGCCCAGGGGTTCCAGGTGAAGAGACCCAGTACTTC. Translating it yields CASSPGVPGEETQYF. Using reference TRBV5-1 and TRBJ2-5 for the parts outside the CDR3, the full variable domain is KAGVTQTPRYLIKTRGQQVTLSCSPISGHRSVSWYQQTPGQGLQFLFEYFSETQRNKGNFPGRFSGRQFSNSRSEMNVSTLELGDSALYLCASSPGVPGEETQYFGPGTRLLVL.

The chain links TRBV7-2 to TRBJ2-2; 13 bases are shared with TRBD2. The CDR3 covers 17 residues. Germline V gene data show CDR1 as SGHTA and CDR2 as FQGNSA. Trimming at V came to 5 bases and at J to 5 bases, leaving 8 bases not matched to a gene. CDR3 in DNA: TGTGCCAGCAGCGCGTCAACTAGCGGGGGGGCTACCGGGGAGCTGTTTTTT. This translates into CASSASTSGGATGELFF.

The chain employs TRBV4-3 and TRBJ1-1, with D possibly being TRBD1 (6 bases). This CDR3 is built from 14 residues. Trimming pared 2 bases from V and 8 bases from J, leaving 15 bases between. The germline V gene encodes CDR1 LGHNA and CDR2 YSLEER. The CDR3 spells CASSQRGANGEAFF. The CDR3 bases are TGCGCCAGCAGCCAAAGGGGGGCAAACGGGGAAGCTTTCTTT.

The table lists this clonotype with a few counts. This chain links TRBV28 with TRBJ2-3; 11 nucleotides align to TRBD2. The trim removed 4 bases at V and 0 bases at J, leaving 6 bases unmatched. Germline loops: CDR1 MDHEN, CDR2 SYDVKM. The CDR3 length is 17 residues. CDR3 residues: CASSYGLAGFSTDTQYF. The CDR3 DNA sequence: TGTGCCAGCAGTTACGGACTAGCGGGCTTTAGCACAGATACGCAGTATTTT.

In this sample, this clonotype turned up a few times. The CDR3 region has the DNA TGTGCCAGCGGGGGGACGAACACCGGGGAGCTGTTTTTT. Protein: CASGGTNTGELFF. This chain joins TRBV9 and TRBJ2-2; a possible D gene is TRBD2 (6 bases). Trimming took off 7 bases at V and 0 bases at J, with 7 bases between the two ends. The CDR3 covers 13 residues. Looked up from germline, CDR1 is SGDLS and CDR2 is YYNGEE.